The rows below give T cell receptor beta chains drawn from one sample of a study of cytomegalovirus exposure and HLA in healthy donors. TCRdb keeps only in-frame clones here, not all; method: immunoSEQ multiplex PCR. The sample has 100,000 or so clones, approximately 16% seen once; the top ten hold over 0.8%. The sample taken for sequencing was PBMCs. Every receptor here comes from a female donor in good health and CMV-seronegative. CDR3s include the opening cysteine and the closing phenylalanine or tryptophan. A D gene is named only where the DNA matches it firmly. Part of the rows lack a size; the others show once, few, many or a class for expanded clones.

CDR3 protein: CASSEFSPFYEQYF
CDR3 DNA: TGTGCCAGCAGTGAATTTAGTCCTTTCTACGAGCAGTACTTC
CDR3 length: 14
D gene: .
clone size: .
V gene: TRBV6-1
J gene: TRBJ2-7

CDR3 protein: CASSRPGTGQSYEQYF
CDR3 DNA: TGTGCCAGCAGTCGTCCCGGGACAGGGCAATCCTACGAGCAGTACTTC
CDR3 length: 16
D gene: TRBD1
clone size: few
V gene: TRBV28
J gene: TRBJ2-7

CDR3 protein: CSVLTGQNTEAFF
CDR3 DNA: TGCAGCGTTTTGACAGGACAGAACACTGAAGCTTTCTTT
CDR3 length: 13
D gene: .
clone size: .
V gene: TRBV29-1
J gene: TRBJ1-1

CDR3 protein: CASSPEGTISYEQYF
CDR3 DNA: TGCGCCAGCAGCCCTGAGGGGACTATCTCTTACGAGCAGTACTTC
CDR3 length: 15
D gene: TRBD2
clone size: .
V gene: TRBV4-1
J gene: TRBJ2-7

CDR3 protein: CSVDSGRGGDTEAFF
CDR3 DNA: TGCAGCGTTGATTCGGGACGGGGAGGGGACACTGAAGCTTTCTTT
CDR3 length: 15
D gene: .
clone size: .
V gene: TRBV29-1
J gene: TRBJ1-1

CDR3 protein: CASSQGAQGGGTDTQYF
CDR3 DNA: TGTGCCAGCAGCCAGGGAGCACAGGGGGGAGGCACAGATACGCAGTATTTT
CDR3 length: 17
D gene: TRBD1
clone size: few
V gene: TRBV4-2
J gene: TRBJ2-3

CDR3 protein: CASSQGEGDYGYTF
CDR3 DNA: TGCGCCAGCAGCCAAGGGGAGGGAGACTATGGCTACACCTTC
CDR3 length: 14
D gene: .
clone size: few
V gene: TRBV4-3
J gene: TRBJ1-2

CDR3 protein: CASSLEPGSTYGYTF
CDR3 DNA: TGTGCCAGCAGCTTAGAGCCGGGGTCCACCTATGGCTACACCTTC
CDR3 length: 15
D gene: .
clone size: few
V gene: TRBV7-8
J gene: TRBJ1-2

CDR3 protein: CASSSRQGVHSNQPQHF
CDR3 DNA: TGTGCCAGCAGTTCCAGACAGGGGGTTCATAGCAATCAGCCCCAGCATTTT
CDR3 length: 17
D gene: TRBD1
clone size: .
V gene: TRBV7-8
J gene: TRBJ1-5

CDR3 protein: CASSLGGGGEETQYF
CDR3 DNA: TGCGCCAGCAGCTTGGGCGGCGGGGGGGAAGAGACCCAGTACTTC
CDR3 length: 15
D gene: TRBD2
clone size: .
V gene: TRBV5-1
J gene: TRBJ2-5

CDR3 protein: CASHKLLEAYNEQFF
CDR3 DNA: TGTGCCAGCCACAAGCTGTTGGAGGCCTACAATGAGCAGTTCTTC
CDR3 length: 15
D gene: .
clone size: .
V gene: TRBV5-4
J gene: TRBJ2-1

CDR3 protein: CACHLRDRGGTEAFF
CDR3 DNA: TGTGCCTGCCACCTGAGGGACAGGGGAGGCACTGAAGCTTTCTTT
CDR3 length: 15
D gene: TRBD1
clone size: .
V gene: TRBV2
J gene: TRBJ1-1

CDR3 protein: CASSLEQGAGYTF
CDR3 DNA: TGCGCCAGCAGCTTAGAACAGGGGGCCGGCTACACCTTC
CDR3 length: 13
D gene: TRBD1
clone size: .
V gene: TRBV5-1
J gene: TRBJ1-2

CDR3 protein: CASSLLGKPRVEEYQETQYF
CDR3 DNA: TGTGCCAGCAGTTTATTAGGCAAACCGCGGGTTGAAGAGTACCAAGAGACCCAGTACTTC
CDR3 length: 20
D gene: .
clone size: few
V gene: TRBV28
J gene: TRBJ2-5

CDR3 protein: CASSPDGGEQYF
CDR3 DNA: TGTGCCAGCTCACCAGACGGGGGCGAGCAGTACTTC
CDR3 length: 12
D gene: .
clone size: few
V gene: TRBV18
J gene: TRBJ2-7

CDR3 protein: CASSLRGDSNYGYTF
CDR3 DNA: TGTGCCAGCAGCTTAAGGGGGGACAGCAACTATGGCTACACCTTC
CDR3 length: 15
D gene: TRBD1
clone size: .
V gene: TRBV7-3
J gene: TRBJ1-2

CDR3 protein: CASSLRRGRFDEKLFF
CDR3 DNA: TGTGCCAGCAGTTTACGGCGGGGACGGTTCGATGAAAAACTGTTTTTT
CDR3 length: 16
D gene: .
clone size: .
V gene: TRBV28
J gene: TRBJ1-4

CDR3 protein: CASSRWAGGNQPQHF
CDR3 DNA: TGTGCCAGCAGCCGATGGGCAGGGGGCAATCAGCCCCAGCATTTT
CDR3 length: 15
D gene: .
clone size: .
V gene: TRBV7-6
J gene: TRBJ1-5

CDR3 protein: CASSAGLSGNTIYF
CDR3 DNA: TGTGCCAGCAGCGCTGGGCTCTCTGGAAACACCATATATTTT
CDR3 length: 14
D gene: .
clone size: few
V gene: TRBV9
J gene: TRBJ1-3

CDR3 protein: CASSYEGTSTDTQYF
CDR3 DNA: TGTGCCAGCAGTTACGAAGGGACTAGCACAGATACGCAGTATTTT
CDR3 length: 15
D gene: .
clone size: few
V gene: TRBV6-5
J gene: TRBJ2-3

CDR3 protein: CASSPNTGTSNSSPLHF
CDR3 DNA: TGTGCCAGCAGCCCAAACACCGGGACTTCGAACAGCTCACCCCTCCACTTT
CDR3 length: 17
D gene: .
clone size: .
V gene: TRBV5-4
J gene: TRBJ1-6

CDR3 protein: CASSQSGSGREQYF
CDR3 DNA: TGTGCCAGCAGCCAAAGCGGGTCCGGAAGGGAGCAGTACTTC
CDR3 length: 14
D gene: .
clone size: .
V gene: TRBV14
J gene: TRBJ2-7

CDR3 protein: CASSPSGAPYEQYF
CDR3 DNA: TGTGCCAGCTCCCCGAGCGGGGCCCCCTACGAGCAGTACTTC
CDR3 length: 14
D gene: TRBD2
clone size: once
V gene: TRBV27
J gene: TRBJ2-7

CDR3 protein: CASRKGLAGPGELFF
CDR3 DNA: TGTGCCAGCAGAAAGGGACTAGCGGGGCCCGGGGAGCTGTTTTTT
CDR3 length: 15
D gene: TRBD2
clone size: few
V gene: TRBV6-5
J gene: TRBJ2-2

CDR3 protein: CSWGVGSTDTQYF
CDR3 DNA: TGCAGCTGGGGGGTCGGGAGCACAGATACGCAGTATTTT
CDR3 length: 13
D gene: .
clone size: .
V gene: TRBV29-1
J gene: TRBJ2-3

CDR3 protein: CASSPGGTSGNTIYF
CDR3 DNA: TGTGCCAGCAGCCCGGGGGGGACATCCGGAAACACCATATATTTT
CDR3 length: 15
D gene: .
clone size: few
V gene: TRBV9
J gene: TRBJ1-3

CDR3 protein: CAWTLRGGGYEQFF
CDR3 DNA: TGTGCCTGGACGTTGCGGGGGGGCGGGTATGAGCAGTTCTTC
CDR3 length: 14
D gene: TRBD2
clone size: few
V gene: TRBV30
J gene: TRBJ2-1

CDR3 protein: CASSFTSYEQYF
CDR3 DNA: TGTGCCAGCAGTTTCACAAGCTACGAGCAGTACTTC
CDR3 length: 12
D gene: .
clone size: few
V gene: TRBV6-6
J gene: TRBJ2-7

CDR3 protein: CSSSGTSGTNEQFF
CDR3 DNA: TGCAGCTCCTCCGGGACTAGCGGAACCAATGAGCAGTTCTTC
CDR3 length: 14
D gene: TRBD2
clone size: few
V gene: TRBV29-1
J gene: TRBJ2-1

CDR3 protein: CASSLGTLRINEKLFF
CDR3 DNA: TGCGCCAGCAGCTTGGGGACACTACGGATCAATGAAAAACTGTTTTTT
CDR3 length: 16
D gene: .
clone size: few
V gene: TRBV5-1
J gene: TRBJ1-4

CDR3 protein: CASSTGGGAGEKLFF
CDR3 DNA: TGTGCCAGCAGCACAGGGGGGGGCGCGGGTGAAAAACTGTTTTTT
CDR3 length: 15
D gene: TRBD1
clone size: .
V gene: TRBV9
J gene: TRBJ1-4

CDR3 protein: CASSLTGTSSYEQYF
CDR3 DNA: TGTGCCAGCAGCCTGACAGGGACCAGCTCCTACGAGCAGTACTTC
CDR3 length: 15
D gene: TRBD1
clone size: few
V gene: TRBV11-2
J gene: TRBJ2-7

CDR3 protein: CASSLGGSDTQYF
CDR3 DNA: TGTGCCAGCAGTTTGGGAGGGTCAGATACGCAGTATTTT
CDR3 length: 13
D gene: TRBD2
clone size: .
V gene: TRBV27
J gene: TRBJ2-3

CDR3 protein: CAWSFVGANNEQFF
CDR3 DNA: TGTGCCTGGAGTTTCGTAGGAGCCAACAATGAGCAGTTCTTC
CDR3 length: 14
D gene: .
clone size: few
V gene: TRBV30
J gene: TRBJ2-1

CDR3 protein: CASSGLTGLASYEQYF
CDR3 DNA: TGTGCCAGCAGTGGGTTAACAGGGCTCGCTTCCTACGAGCAGTACTTC
CDR3 length: 16
D gene: .
clone size: once
V gene: TRBV2
J gene: TRBJ2-7

CDR3 protein: CASSQDRSGVDTQYF
CDR3 DNA: TGCGCCAGCAGCCAAGATCGGAGCGGGGTGGATACGCAGTATTTT
CDR3 length: 15
D gene: TRBD2
clone size: few
V gene: TRBV4-3
J gene: TRBJ2-3

CDR3 protein: CASSYGGYQETQYF
CDR3 DNA: TGTGCCAGCAGTTACGGAGGGTACCAAGAGACCCAGTACTTC
CDR3 length: 14
D gene: .
clone size: .
V gene: TRBV6-5
J gene: TRBJ2-5

CDR3 protein: CASRLGGYEQYF
CDR3 DNA: TGTGCCAGCAGATTGGGAGGGTACGAGCAGTACTTC
CDR3 length: 12
D gene: TRBD2
clone size: few
V gene: TRBV5-6
J gene: TRBJ2-7

CDR3 protein: CASSLRGFGRGAYNEQFF
CDR3 DNA: TGTGCCAGCAGTTTGCGGGGGTTCGGGAGAGGCGCCTACAATGAGCAGTTCTTC
CDR3 length: 18
D gene: TRBD2
clone size: .
V gene: TRBV28
J gene: TRBJ2-1

CDR3 protein: CASSEPLGGRYEQYF
CDR3 DNA: TGTGCCAGCAGTGAACCCCTCGGGGGTCGTTACGAGCAGTACTTC
CDR3 length: 15
D gene: .
clone size: .
V gene: TRBV6-1
J gene: TRBJ2-7

CDR3 protein: CASSSVPGLAAYEQYF
CDR3 DNA: TGTGCCAGTAGTAGCGTCCCGGGACTAGCGGCCTACGAGCAGTACTTC
CDR3 length: 16
D gene: TRBD2
clone size: few
V gene: TRBV19
J gene: TRBJ2-7

CDR3 protein: CASSLVGASTDTQYF
CDR3 DNA: TGCGCCAGCAGCTTGGTTGGGGCTAGCACAGATACGCAGTATTTT
CDR3 length: 15
D gene: .
clone size: .
V gene: TRBV5-1
J gene: TRBJ2-3

CDR3 protein: CASSSTSGTDEQFF
CDR3 DNA: TGTGCCAGCAGCTCGACTAGCGGGACGGATGAGCAGTTCTTC
CDR3 length: 14
D gene: TRBD2
clone size: .
V gene: TRBV14
J gene: TRBJ2-1

CDR3 protein: CASSSLLDTQYF
CDR3 DNA: TGTGCCAGCAGCTCCCTTTTGGATACGCAGTATTTT
CDR3 length: 12
D gene: .
clone size: .
V gene: TRBV7-2
J gene: TRBJ2-3

CDR3 protein: CASSQDRGTGTPYEQYF
CDR3 DNA: TGCGCCAGCAGCCAAGATCGTGGGACAGGGACCCCCTACGAGCAGTACTTC
CDR3 length: 17
D gene: TRBD1
clone size: .
V gene: TRBV4-1
J gene: TRBJ2-7

CDR3 protein: CASVDSLYGYTF
CDR3 DNA: TGTGCCAGCGTAGATAGCCTCTATGGCTACACCTTC
CDR3 length: 12
D gene: .
clone size: few
V gene: TRBV28
J gene: TRBJ1-2